These 19 T cell receptor beta chains share one sample of origin, sequenced in a study of cytomegalovirus exposure and HLA in healthy donors. Primers: 60 Vbeta forward and 13 Jbeta reverse. TCRdb keeps only in-frame clones here, not all; method: immunoSEQ multiplex PCR. There are roughly 150,000 clones in the sample; roughly 77% occur only once, and approximately 1.6% lies in the top ten. Specimen: PBMCs. The receptors shown here come from a woman aged 25 to 39 in good health and CMV-seronegative.

The V and J genes are TRBV29-1 and TRBJ2-3; TRBD1 matches 8 bases. After removal of 7 bases from V and 2 bases from J, the junction contained 11 bases not matched to a gene. Germline CDR1 and CDR2: SQVTM and ANQGSEA. The CDR3 covers 15 residues. DNA for the CDR3: TGCAGCGCGCACCTAGTGACAGGGGCCACAGATACGCAGTATTTT. Residues: CSAHLVTGATDTQYF.

The sample holds a few counts of this clone. The junction shows a germline mismatch at one end, possibly a read error. The same CDR3 arises from other DNA sequences in this sample as well. The CDR3 is CASSRSGGTNLYF. The CDR3 DNA is TGTGCTAGCAGCCGGAGCGGGGGGACGAACCTGTACTTC. The chain links TRBV7-7 to TRBJ2-7; 9 bases align to TRBD2. This CDR3 is 13 amino acids long. From germline, CDR1 is SSHAT and CDR2 FNYEAQ (reference sequence).

Only a few counts were recorded for this clone. The V call is TRBV6-6, the J call TRBJ2-1; the match to TRBD2 covers 8 bases. Looked up from germline, CDR1 is MNHNY and CDR2 is SVGAGI (reference sequence). The CDR3 runs to 15 residues. V shed 6 bases and J 4 bases; nucleotides not matched to a gene: 8. CDR3 DNA sequence: TGTGCCAGCAGCGACGGGACTAGGGGGTACAATGAGCAGTTCTTC. Amino acids: CASSDGTRGYNEQFF.

This clone was seen a handful of times. The rearrangement uses TRBV19 and TRBJ1-1; tentative D call: TRBD1 (5 bases). The length of the CDR3 is 12 residues. V was pared by 5 bases and J by 4 bases, with 8 bases between. Per germline, CDR1 LNHDA and CDR2 SQIVND (reference sequence). CDR3 amino acids: CASSWGGTEAFF. CDR3 in DNA: TGTGCCAGTAGTTGGGGCGGCACTGAAGCTTTCTTT. The full variable domain, rest sourced from reference TRBV19 and TRBJ1-1, is DGGITQSPKYLFRKEGQNVTLSCEQNLNHDAMYWYRQDPGQGLRLIYYSQIVNDFQKGDIAEGYSVSREKKESFPLTVTSAQKNPTAFYLCASSWGGTEAFFGQGTRLTVV.

The chain employs TRBV10-3 and TRBJ2-5; perhaps TRBD1 as D (6 bases). Germline V gene data show CDR1 as ENHRY and CDR2 as SYGVKD. The length of the CDR3 is 14 residues. V was shortened by 0 bases and J by 2 bases, with 7 bases between the two germline ends. The CDR3 sequence: CAISESGGQETQYF. DNA for the CDR3: TGTGCCATCAGTGAGTCAGGGGGACAAGAGACCCAGTACTTC.

The genes are TRBV5-8 and TRBJ1-3; D unclear. This CDR3 region has 15 residues. V shed 1 base and J shed 0 bases, with 8 bases lying between them. Germline V gene data show CDR1 as SGHTS and CDR2 as YDEGEE. The CDR3 bases are TGTGCCAGCAGCTTGCGTCAGAACTCTGGAAACACCATATATTTT. Translated, it gives CASSLRQNSGNTIYF. The variable domain in full, with the rest retrieved from reference TRBV5-8 and TRBJ1-3, is EAGVTQSPTHLIKTRGQQATLRCSPISGHTSVYWYQQALGLGLQFLLWYDEGEERNRGNFPPRFSGRQFPNYSSELNVNALELEDSALYLCASSLRQNSGNTIYFGEGSWLTVV.

This clone came up a few times. V gene TRBV2 combines with J gene TRBJ1-1, with D tentatively TRBD1 (6 bases). The length of the CDR3 is 13 residues. V was shortened by 8 bases and J by 3 bases, with 13 bases between the two germline ends. Germline values: CDR1 SNHLY, CDR2 FYNNEI. Here the CDR3 DNA reads TGTGCCAGCGAGTTACAGGGCGACACTGAAGCTTTCTTT. Protein sequence: CASELQGDTEAFF.

The chain is built from TRBV29-1 and TRBJ2-5; TRBD1 matches 7 bases. In germline, CDR1 is SQVTM, CDR2 ANQGSEA. This CDR3 is built from 12 residues. V shed 5 bases and J 3 bases; nucleotides not matched to a gene: 3. The CDR3 loop is CSVNRGEETQYF. DNA of the CDR3: TGCAGCGTTAACAGGGGAGAAGAGACCCAGTACTTC. Based on the CDR3 plus reference TRBV29-1 and TRBJ2-5, the full variable domain is SAVISQKPSRDICQRGTSLTIQCQVDSQVTMMFWYRQQPGQSLTLIATANQGSEATYESGFVIDKFPISRPNLTFSTLTVSNMSPEDSSIYLCSVNRGEETQYFGPGTRLLVL.

The chain couples TRBV6-1 to TRBJ2-6, with a tentative D call TRBD1 (6 bases). This CDR3 is built from 15 residues. Germline CDR1 is MNHNS and CDR2 is SASEGT. The V end lost 7 bases, the J end lost 1 base, and 11 bases lay between the germline ends. CDR3 loop: CASITTGSGANVLTF. The CDR3 nucleotides are TGTGCCAGCATTACCACAGGGTCTGGGGCCAACGTCCTGACTTTC.

This clone was counted only a few times. The chain joins TRBV29-1 to TRBJ2-3; tentative D call: TRBD2 (5 bases). The ends were cut back, 6 bases at V and 4 bases at J, with 11 bases in the middle. Germline lookup yields CDR1 SQVTM and CDR2 ANQGSEA. The CDR3 is 12 amino acids. CDR3 nucleotides: TGCAGCGTGGACTGGCCAGCAGATACGCAGTATTTT. Its translation: CSVDWPADTQYF.

In this sample, this clone turned up a few times. The V call is TRBV30, the J call TRBJ2-1, with 7 bases lining up with TRBD2. The germline V gene encodes CDR1 GTSNPN and CDR2 SVGIG (reference sequence). The length of the CDR3 is 13 residues. Trimming took 1 base from V and 6 from J; bases not matched to a gene: 3. CDR3 DNA: TGTGCCTGGAGTGCATGGACTAGCAATGAGCAGTTCTTC. Its translation is CAWSAWTSNEQFF.

In its sample, this clone was seen a few times. The gene calls are TRBV7-9 and TRBJ1-2, with a tentative D call TRBD1 (5 bases). From germline, CDR1 is SEHNR and CDR2 FQNEAQ (reference sequence). V shed 5 bases and J shed 2 bases, with 12 bases lying between them. This CDR3 spans 14 amino acids. The CDR3 coding sequence is TGTGCCAGCAGCCCACAGTCAGGGAACTATGGCTACACCTTC. Its protein product is CASSPQSGNYGYTF.

A few counts support this clone. The rearrangement uses TRBV9 and TRBJ2-3; a possible D gene is TRBD2 (6 bases). Trimming cost V 0 bases and J 3 bases, with 11 bases left between them. The CDR3 totals 15 residues. CDR1 and CDR2 from the germline V gene are SGDLS and YYNGEE. Here the CDR3 DNA reads TGTGCCAGCAGCGTAGTTAGCGGTCCGACAGATACGCAGTATTTT. Its protein product is CASSVVSGPTDTQYF.

The gene calls are TRBV28 and TRBJ1-1; D may be TRBD1 (6 bases). CDR1 MDHEN and CDR2 SYDVKM come from the germline V gene. The germline V and J ends were trimmed by 6 bases and 7 bases, with 15 bases remaining between them. The CDR3 is made up of 13 amino acids. This CDR3 is CASRRDRNLEAFF. The CDR3 nucleotides are TGTGCCAGCAGAAGAGACAGGAACCTTGAAGCTTTCTTT.

The CDR3 region is CASSWGLAGGETQYF. Here the CDR3 DNA reads TGTGCCAGCAGCTGGGGACTAGCGGGGGGGGAGACCCAGTACTTC. The chain links TRBV5-4 to TRBJ2-5; 16 bases are a match to TRBD2. The CDR3 is made up of 15 amino acids. V was clipped by 3 bases and J by 5 bases; unmatched bases: 1. The germline gives CDR1 SGHNT, CDR2 YYREEE (reference sequence).

The chain carries TRBV19 and TRBJ2-7; possible D gene TRBD2, 6 bases. Trimming took 5 bases from V and 3 from J, leaving 14 bases between them. Per the germline V gene, CDR1 is LNHDA and CDR2 is SQIVND (reference sequence). This CDR3 region has 14 residues. Here the CDR3 DNA reads TGTGCCAGTAGTTCCCTCGGGGGTCTCTACGAGCAGTACTTC. Translated, it gives CASSSLGGLYEQYF.

This clone came up a few times. The chain recombines TRBV28 with TRBJ1-2, with D uncertain. The CDR3 runs to 14 residues. CDR1 and CDR2 from the germline V gene are MDHEN and SYDVKM. Trimming cost V 6 bases and J 8 bases, with 19 bases left between them. The CDR3 DNA sequence: TGTGCCAGCAGAATGTTAGGTGAGCGACTAGGCTACACCTTC. It codes for CASRMLGERLGYTF.

This chain uses TRBV19 with TRBJ2-1; 7 nucleotides match TRBD2. CDR1 is LNHDA, CDR2 SQIVND, per germline (reference sequence). J lost 9 bases, V lost 2 bases, and 4 bases had no gene match. This CDR3 contains 13 residues. The CDR3 reads CASSITREGEQFF. As DNA, the CDR3 is TGTGCCAGTAGTATAACCAGGGAGGGTGAGCAGTTCTTC.

The chain carries TRBV4-1 and TRBJ1-5; no reliable D call. From germline, CDR1 is MGHRA and CDR2 YSYEKL. The CDR3 spans 14 residues. V was clipped by 0 bases and J by 9 bases, with 12 bases between them. Here the CDR3 DNA reads TGCGCCAGCAGCCAAGATAAGCGGGTGGGGCCCCAGCATTTT. As protein: CASSQDKRVGPQHF.